This T cell receptor beta chain was identified in a study of T cell responses to AZD1222 COVID-19 vaccine. General observations from the study: It should be noted that donors were predominantly white British and more often female, and clonal diversity was possibly underestimated.

The CDR3 length is 13 residues. Germline V CDR1 and CDR2: SNHLY, FYNNEI. V lost 7 bases, J lost 7 bases, and 4 bases stayed unmatched. Using immunoSEQ multiplex PCR, the repertoire was profiled, and TCRdb retains in-frame clones only, with some absent. The data show 150,000 to 250,000 clones, roughly nine tenths seen once. As regards this clone: What it binds is not known.

The chain carries TRBV2 and TRBJ1-6; 7 nucleotides agree with TRBD1. This specimen was peripheral blood, taken 28 days after the second AZD1222 dose. This receptor was identified in an adult who received the AZD1222 COVID-19 vaccine. CDR3 sequence reads: CASTMGQNSPLHF. For the CDR3, the DNA is TGTGCCAGCACCATGGGACAGAATTCACCCCTCCACTTT.